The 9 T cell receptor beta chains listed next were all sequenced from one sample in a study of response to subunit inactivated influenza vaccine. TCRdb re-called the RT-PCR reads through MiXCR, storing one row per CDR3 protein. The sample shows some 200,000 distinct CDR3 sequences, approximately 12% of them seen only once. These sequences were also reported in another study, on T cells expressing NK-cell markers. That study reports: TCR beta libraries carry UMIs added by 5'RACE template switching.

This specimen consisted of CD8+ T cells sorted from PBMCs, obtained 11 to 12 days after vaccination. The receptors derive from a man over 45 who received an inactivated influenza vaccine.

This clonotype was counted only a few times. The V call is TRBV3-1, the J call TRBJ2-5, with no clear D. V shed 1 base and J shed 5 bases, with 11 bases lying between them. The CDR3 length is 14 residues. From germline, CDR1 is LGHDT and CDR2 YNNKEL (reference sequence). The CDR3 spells CASSQVTGRETQYF. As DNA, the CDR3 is TGTGCCAGCAGCCAAGTTACCGGACGGGAGACCCAGTACTTC.

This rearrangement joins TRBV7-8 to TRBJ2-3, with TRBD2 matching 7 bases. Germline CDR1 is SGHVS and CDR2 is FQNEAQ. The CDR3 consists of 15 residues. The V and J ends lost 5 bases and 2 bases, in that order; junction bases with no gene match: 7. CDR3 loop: CASSPLGGTTDTQYF. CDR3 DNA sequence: TGTGCCAGCAGCCCCCTCGGGGGGACCACAGATACGCAGTATTTT. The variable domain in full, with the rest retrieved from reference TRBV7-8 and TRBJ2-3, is GAGVSQSPRYKVAKRGQDVALRCDPISGHVSLFWYQQALGQGPEFLTYFQNEAQLDKSGLPSDRFFAERPEGSVSTLKIQRTQQEDSAVYLCASSPLGGTTDTQYFGPGTRLTVL.

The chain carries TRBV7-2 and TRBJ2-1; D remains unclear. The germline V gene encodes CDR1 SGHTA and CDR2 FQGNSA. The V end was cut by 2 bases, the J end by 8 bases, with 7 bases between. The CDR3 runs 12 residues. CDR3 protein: CASSLSVDEQFF. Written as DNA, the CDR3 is TGTGCCAGCAGCTTATCTGTCGATGAGCAGTTCTTC.

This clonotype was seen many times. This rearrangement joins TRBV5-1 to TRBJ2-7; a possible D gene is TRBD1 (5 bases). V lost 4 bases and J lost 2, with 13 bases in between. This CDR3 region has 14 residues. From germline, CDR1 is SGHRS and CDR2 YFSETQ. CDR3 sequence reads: CASSESTATYEQYF. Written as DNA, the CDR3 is TGCGCCAGCAGCGAATCGACAGCTACCTACGAGCAGTACTTC.

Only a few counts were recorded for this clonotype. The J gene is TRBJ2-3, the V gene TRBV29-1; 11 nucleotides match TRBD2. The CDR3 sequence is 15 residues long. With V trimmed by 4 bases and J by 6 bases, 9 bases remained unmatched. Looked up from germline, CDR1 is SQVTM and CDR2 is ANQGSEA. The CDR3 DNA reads TGCAGCGTTGGGGCTAGCGGGGGGCCGGGGGATACGCAGTATTTT. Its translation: CSVGASGGPGDTQYF.

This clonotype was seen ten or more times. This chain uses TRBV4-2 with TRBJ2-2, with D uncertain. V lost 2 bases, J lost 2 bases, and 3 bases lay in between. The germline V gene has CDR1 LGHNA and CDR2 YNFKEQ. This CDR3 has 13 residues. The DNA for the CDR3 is TGTGCCAGCAGCCAAAGAAACACCGGGGAGCTGTTTTTT. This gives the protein CASSQRNTGELFF.

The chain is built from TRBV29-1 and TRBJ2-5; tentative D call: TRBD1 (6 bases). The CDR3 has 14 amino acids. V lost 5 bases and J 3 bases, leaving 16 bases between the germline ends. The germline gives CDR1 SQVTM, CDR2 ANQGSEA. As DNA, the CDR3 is TGCAGCGTTCTAGGTAAAACAGGGAAAGAGACCCAGTACTTC. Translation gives CSVLGKTGKETQYF.

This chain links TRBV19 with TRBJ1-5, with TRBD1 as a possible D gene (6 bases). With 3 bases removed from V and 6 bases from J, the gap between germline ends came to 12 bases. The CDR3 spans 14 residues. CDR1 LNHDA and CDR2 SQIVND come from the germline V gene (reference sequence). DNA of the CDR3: TGTGCCAGTAGTATCTCACAGGGAAGTCAGCCCCAGCATTTT. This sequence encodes CASSISQGSQPQHF.

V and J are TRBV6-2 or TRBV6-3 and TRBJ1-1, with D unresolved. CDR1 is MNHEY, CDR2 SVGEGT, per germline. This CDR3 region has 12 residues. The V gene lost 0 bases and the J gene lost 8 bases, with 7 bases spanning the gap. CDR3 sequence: CASSYSLQEAFF. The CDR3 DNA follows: TGTGCCAGCAGTTACTCGCTACAGGAAGCTTTCTTT.